The source of this T cell receptor beta chain is a study of CD8 T cells in Susac syndrome. Study-wide background: Each patient with Susac syndrome, at the time of blood draw, was therapy-naive, on corticosteroids, or on intravenous immunoglobulin alone.

V was cut by 9 bases and J by 8 bases, with 16 bases left in between. Per germline, CDR1 KGHDR and CDR2 SFDVKD. The CDR3 is 13 amino acids. cDNA came from roughly 0.5 to 1 ug RNA primed by random hexamers. From the immunoSEQ multiplex PCR reads, TCRdb called clonotypes with MiXCR, one entry per CDR3 protein. Among approximately 190,000 distinct CDR3 sequences listed, approximately 95% were seen once. The chain employs TRBV24-1 and TRBJ2-1, with D tentatively TRBD1 or TRBD2 (5 bases each). Sequencing input: CD8+ T cells from PBMCs. The source of this sequence is a human donor with Susac syndrome. The CDR3, as DNA: TGTGCCACCTCTCCTGAGGTGGGGGATGAGCAGTTCTTC. This codes for CATSPEVGDEQFF.